Following are 28 T cell receptor beta chains from one sample sequenced in a study of blood T cell repertoires in COVID-19 (dated by TCRdb to 2018 to 2021). The receptor library was made with the immunoSEQ multiplex PCR assay. Not all clones reach the TCRdb copy of this immuneACCESS table, which keeps in-frame sequences only. Checked studies attribute under half of the gap to unresolved V genes and leave the rest unexplained. The sample contains roughly 400,000 clones, roughly 86% of them found a single time. 1.5% to 2% of the sample is in the top ten clones. The sequenced sample was PBMCs or T cells enriched from blood (not recorded which). Receptor source: a woman aged 30 to 39 who had recovered from COVID-19.

The chain employs TRBV11-2 and TRBJ1-3, with 7 bases aligning to TRBD1. The ends lost 5 bases at V and 2 bases at J; junction bases unmatched: 3. From germline, CDR1 is SGHAT and CDR2 FQNNGV. The CDR3 is 14 residues long. The chain's CDR3 is CASSLGQAGNTIYF. The CDR3 DNA follows: TGTGCCAGCAGCCTCGGACAGGCTGGAAACACCATATATTTT. The entire variable domain, with the rest obtained from reference TRBV11-2 and TRBJ1-3, is as follows: EAGVAQSPRYKIIEKRQSVAFWCNPISGHATLYWYQQILGQGPKLLIQFQNNGVVDDSQLPKDRFSAERLKGVDSTLKIQPAKLEDSAVYLCASSLGQAGNTIYFGEGSWLTVV.

The chain carries TRBV14 and TRBJ2-7, with TRBD2 as a possible D gene (6 bases). The CDR3 covers 13 residues. The V and J ends lost 4 bases and 5 bases respectively, with 12 bases between them. Germline V gives CDR1 SGHDN, CDR2 FVKESK. Here the CDR3 DNA reads TGTGCCAGCAGCCGGGGACTTTTTGACGAGCAGTACTTC. It yields the protein CASSRGLFDEQYF.

This chain links TRBV30 with TRBJ2-7; TRBD2 matches 9 bases. V shed 3 bases, J shed 0 bases, and the junction held 9 bases outside the gene matches. The CDR3 sequence is 16 residues long. Looked up from germline, CDR1 is GTSNPN and CDR2 is SVGIG (reference sequence). The CDR3 region has the DNA TGTGCCTGGAGCCAGCTAGCGGGGACCCGCTCCTACGAGCAGTACTTC. This encodes CAWSQLAGTRSYEQYF.

Details on this clone: One junction end does not reproduce the germline sequence, and a read error may be involved. V usage is TRBV15 and J usage is TRBJ1-1; D is uncertain. The germline CDR1 and CDR2 sequences are LNHNV and YYDKDF (reference sequence). CDR3 length: 17 amino acids. In DNA form, the CDR3 reads TGTGCCACCAGCGGAGAGGCAGGTGTAGGAATGAACACTGAAGCTTTCTTT. This encodes CATSGEAGVGMNTEAFF. Drawing the rest from reference TRBV15 and TRBJ1-1, the complete variable domain is DAMVIQNPRYQVTQFGKPVTLSCSQTLNHNVMYWYQQKSSQAPKLLFHYYDKDFNNEADTPDNFQSRRPNTSFCFLDIRSPGLGDTAMYLCATSGEAGVGMNTEAFFGQGTRLTVV.

This clone was detected a few times. The chain has TRBV27 and TRBJ1-1; a weak D match, TRBD1 (5 bases). The CDR3 has 13 amino acids. The germline gives CDR1 MNHEY, CDR2 SMNVEV (reference sequence). V lost 8 bases, J lost 2 bases, and 12 bases lay in between. DNA for the CDR3: TGTGCCAGCGGGTTGACAGTTAACACTGAAGCTTTCTTT. Protein product: CASGLTVNTEAFF.

This clone was detected only once. V is TRBV19 and J is TRBJ1-5; a possible D gene is TRBD1 (5 bases). This CDR3 has 15 amino acids. With 3 bases removed from V and 8 bases from J, the gap between germline ends came to 17 bases. In germline, CDR1 is LNHDA, CDR2 SQIVND (reference sequence). Here the CDR3 DNA reads TGTGCCAGTAGTATTAGGCCCCAGGGCGGGGAGCCCCAGCATTTT. Encoded protein: CASSIRPQGGEPQHF.

This chain links TRBV11-2 with TRBJ2-5; a possible D gene is TRBD2 (7 bases). CDR3 length: 13 amino acids. CDR1 is SGHAT, CDR2 FQNNGV, per germline. Trimming left V 5 bases short and J 5 bases short, with 12 bases between. In DNA, the CDR3 is TGTGCCAGCAGCCTACAGGGAGGGGAGACCCAGTACTTC. This gives the protein CASSLQGGETQYF.

CDR3 bases: TGTGCTAGTGGTTTCCACCTAGCGGGGGCCAACACAGATACGCAGTATTTT. Residues: CASGFHLAGANTDTQYF. J is TRBJ2-3 and V is TRBV12-5, with 10 nucleotides matching TRBD2. There are 17 residues in the CDR3. The V gene's germline CDR1 is LGHNT and CDR2 FRNRAP. V lost 3 bases and J lost 2; bases outside the gene matches: 8.

V gene TRBV5-4 combines with J gene TRBJ2-2; TRBD1 is a possible D gene (6 bases). V gave up 4 bases and J gave up 7 bases, with 14 bases separating them. Germline assignment: CDR1 SGHNT and CDR2 YYREEE (reference sequence). This CDR3 contains 14 residues. DNA of the CDR3: TGTGCCAGCAGCACAAAAAAGGGGGACGGGGAGCTGTTTTTT. Amino acid sequence: CASSTKKGDGELFF.

The V gene is TRBV5-8, the J gene TRBJ2-5; 8 bases are a match to TRBD2. V shed 0 bases, J shed 5 bases, and the junction held 3 bases outside the gene matches. The germline CDR1 and CDR2 sequences are SGHTS and YDEGEE. The CDR3 has 14 residues. CDR3 protein: CASSLEGTRETQYF. DNA of the CDR3: TGTGCCAGCAGCTTGGAAGGGACTAGGGAGACCCAGTACTTC.

The chain links TRBV19 to TRBJ1-5; tentative D call: TRBD1 (5 bases). Per germline, CDR1 LNHDA and CDR2 SQIVND (reference sequence). The ends were cut back, 0 bases at V and 6 bases at J, with 9 bases in the middle. The CDR3 extends over 14 amino acids. The CDR3 protein is CASSIDRESQPQHF. As DNA, the CDR3 is TGTGCCAGTAGTATAGACAGGGAAAGTCAGCCCCAGCATTTT.

The chain couples TRBV10-3 to TRBJ1-1; the D is unclear. The CDR3 has 13 residues. Germline V CDR1 and CDR2: ENHRY, SYGVKD. V was cut by 7 bases and J by 1 base, with 10 bases left in between. The DNA of the CDR3 is TGTGCCATCACCCGGGAGCCGAACACTGAAGCTTTCTTT. Amino acid sequence: CAITREPNTEAFF.

The chain employs TRBV6-5 and TRBJ2-7; 7 nucleotides match TRBD2. Germline V CDR1 and CDR2: MNHEY, SVGAGI. There are 14 residues in the CDR3. The V gene end was trimmed by 2 bases and the J gene end by 3 bases; junction bases not matched to a gene: 4. The CDR3 reads CASSYERGGYEQYF. CDR3 DNA sequence: TGTGCCAGCAGTTACGAGCGGGGTGGCTACGAGCAGTACTTC.

This chain connects TRBV2 to TRBJ2-1, with 10 bases lining up with TRBD1. CDR1 is SNHLY, CDR2 FYNNEI, per germline. This CDR3 contains 16 residues. The ends lost 3 bases at V and 14 bases at J; junction bases unmatched: 16. In DNA, the CDR3 is TGTGCCAGCAGTGAGACGCGGGACAGGGGATTCTCTTCCGAGTTCTTC. Amino acids: CASSETRDRGFSSEFF.

The genes are TRBV7-9 and TRBJ2-1; 10 bases align to TRBD1. Per germline, CDR1 SEHNR and CDR2 FQNEAQ (reference sequence). There are 15 residues in the CDR3. The V and J ends lost 4 bases and 8 bases, in that order; junction bases with no gene match: 8. The CDR3 sequence is CASSSRQGAIDEQFF. In DNA form, the CDR3 reads TGTGCCAGCAGCTCGCGACAGGGGGCTATTGATGAGCAGTTCTTC. The whole variable domain, filled in from reference TRBV7-9 and TRBJ2-1, reads DTGVSQNPRHKITKRGQNVTFRCDPISEHNRLYWYRQTLGQGPEFLTYFQNEAQLEKSRLLSDRFSAERPKGSFSTLEIQRTEQGDSAMYLCASSSRQGAIDEQFFGPGTRLTVL.

V and J are TRBV19 and TRBJ2-5; 12 nucleotides line up with TRBD2. The CDR3 spans 14 residues. V trimming: 6 bases; J trimming: 5 bases; junction bases outside the gene matches: 4. Looked up from germline, CDR1 is LNHDA and CDR2 is SQIVND (reference sequence). CDR3 amino acids: CASSLAGGTETQYF. The CDR3 bases are TGTGCCAGTAGCCTAGCGGGGGGGACGGAGACCCAGTACTTC.

This clone has a handful of counts. The CDR3 here is CASSLALQHFSGNTIYF. In DNA form, the CDR3 reads TGTGCCAGCAGCTTAGCGCTACAGCACTTCTCTGGAAACACCATATATTTT. The chain joins TRBV7-9 to TRBJ1-3; D unclear. V was clipped by 0 bases and J by 0 bases, with 12 bases between them. The CDR3 extends over 17 amino acids. Germline CDR1 is SEHNR and CDR2 is FQNEAQ (reference sequence). The complete variable domain, with remaining parts taken from reference TRBV7-9 and TRBJ1-3, reads DTGVSQNPRHKITKRGQNVTFRCDPISEHNRLYWYRQTLGQGPEFLTYFQNEAQLEKSRLLSDRFSAERPKGSFSTLEIQRTEQGDSAMYLCASSLALQHFSGNTIYFGEGSWLTVV.

This clone was counted between two and nine times. This chain connects TRBV5-1 to TRBJ2-3, with TRBD2 identical over 8 bases. The CDR3 has 15 amino acids. The V and J ends lost 4 bases and 4 bases, in that order; junction bases with no gene match: 8. Germline loops: CDR1 SGHRS, CDR2 YFSETQ. CDR3 amino acids: CASSKSGSNADTQYF. The CDR3, as DNA: TGCGCCAGCAGCAAGAGCGGGAGCAATGCAGATACGCAGTATTTT.

V is TRBV25-1 and J is TRBJ2-1; 12 positions match TRBD2. With 4 bases clipped from V and 2 bases from J, the junction kept 6 bases outside the gene matches. Germline CDR1 reads MGHDK; CDR2 reads SYGVNS. The CDR3 length is 17 residues. This CDR3 reads CASSGRTSGNTYNEQFF. The CDR3 coding sequence is TGTGCCAGCAGTGGACGGACTAGCGGGAACACCTACAATGAGCAGTTCTTC.

This clone has only one observation. The V and J genes are TRBV5-6 and TRBJ1-1; D possibly corresponds to TRBD1 (5 bases). V was pared by 2 bases and J by 5 bases, with 25 bases between. CDR3 length equals 18 residues. Germline V gene sequence: CDR1 SGHDT, CDR2 YYEEEE. CDR3 nucleotides: TGTGCCAGCAGCTTCCCCCCCGGGACTCGGGACCCATGGACTGAAGCTTTCTTT. Its protein is CASSFPPGTRDPWTEAFF. The full variable domain, rest sourced from reference TRBV5-6 and TRBJ1-1, is DAGVTQSPTHLIKTRGQQVTLRCSPKSGHDTVSWYQQALGQGPQFIFQYYEEEERQRGNFPDRFSGHQFPNYSSELNVNALLLGDSALYLCASSFPPGTRDPWTEAFFGQGTRLTVV.

The rearrangement uses TRBV7-2 and TRBJ1-6, with TRBD1 matching over 10 bases. Germline V gene lookup returns CDR1 SGHTA and CDR2 FQGNSA. This CDR3 is 16 amino acids long. V was pared by 6 bases and J by 6 bases, with 8 bases of the junction left unmatched. The CDR3 here is CASSRTGGKFNSPLHF. The CDR3 DNA sequence: TGTGCCAGCAGTCGGACAGGGGGAAAATTTAATTCACCCCTCCACTTT.

This clone was recorded only once. This chain links TRBV14 with TRBJ1-4; D ambiguous. This CDR3 contains 15 residues. Between the trimmed V and J ends, which lost 4 bases and 5 bases, there was a span of 14 bases. Germline V gives CDR1 SGHDN, CDR2 FVKESK. CDR3 sequence (DNA): TGTGCCAGCAGCCTCCTACTAGACCCAAATGAAAAACTGTTTTTT. This translates into CASSLLLDPNEKLFF.

This chain joins TRBV9 and TRBJ2-3; TRBD2 might be the D (6 bases). Trimming left V 0 bases short and J 2 bases short, with 19 bases between. CDR1 SGDLS and CDR2 YYNGEE come from the germline V gene. The CDR3 is 18 amino acids. CDR3 residues: CASSVGFERGGTTDTQYF. In DNA form, the CDR3 reads TGTGCCAGCAGCGTAGGATTTGAGAGGGGAGGCACCACAGATACGCAGTATTTT.

The genes are TRBV6-2 or TRBV6-3 and TRBJ2-1; maybe TRBD2 (5 bases). The germline V gene encodes CDR1 MNHEY and CDR2 SVGEGT. CDR3 length equals 14 residues. V shed 2 bases and J shed 9 bases, with 14 bases lying between them. As DNA, the CDR3 is TGTGCCAGCAGTTACCTAGCAGGTCCAAGTGAGCAGTTCTTC. It specifies CASSYLAGPSEQFF.

The rearrangement uses TRBV2 and TRBJ1-4, with TRBD1 matching 10 bases. Looked up from germline, CDR1 is SNHLY and CDR2 is FYNNEI. V lost 5 bases and J lost 3; bases outside the gene matches: 6. The length of the CDR3 is 16 residues. The CDR3 here is CASSPGQGMANEKLFF. CDR3 in DNA: TGTGCCAGCAGTCCGGGACAGGGGATGGCTAATGAAAAACTGTTTTTT.

The chain carries TRBV4-1 and TRBJ1-6; D is possibly TRBD1 (6 bases). This CDR3 has 17 residues. From germline, CDR1 is MGHRA and CDR2 YSYEKL. Trimming left V 3 bases short and J 0 bases short, with 12 bases between. The CDR3 loop reads CASSQGDRRSYNSPLHF. For the CDR3, the DNA is TGCGCCAGCAGCCAGGGAGACAGGCGCTCCTATAATTCACCCCTCCACTTT.

The chain couples TRBV30 to TRBJ1-2; 9 bases are shared with TRBD1. Germline trimming cut 6 bases from V and 8 bases from J; bases unmatched to any gene: 19. The CDR3 has 16 residues. The V gene's germline CDR1 is GTSNPN and CDR2 SVGIG (reference sequence). The CDR3 coding sequence is TGTGCCTGTAAACCGGGACAGGGATTTATGGTTGGCGGCTACACCTTC. This encodes CACKPGQGFMVGGYTF.

This clone has only one observation. The J gene is TRBJ1-1, the V gene TRBV12-5, with 9 nucleotides matching TRBD1. This CDR3 has 14 residues. Trimming removed 3 bases from V and 1 base from J; junction bases left unmatched: 0. Germline CDR1 LGHNT, CDR2 FRNRAP. The CDR3 spells CASGLQGANTEAFF. DNA for the CDR3: TGTGCTAGTGGTTTACAGGGGGCGAACACTGAAGCTTTCTTT.